The sequence of this T cell receptor (beta chain) was determined in a study of blood T cell repertoires in COVID-19. The protocol was immunoSEQ multiplex PCR, while the TCRdb copy is restricted to in-frame clones and leaves out a portion. Of approximately 90,000 clones listed, approximately 86% are singletons. The CDR3 consists of 19 residues. The trim removed 3 bases at V and 3 bases at J, leaving 16 bases unmatched. Germline V gene data show CDR1 as LGHNA and CDR2 as YNFKEQ. This sequence was found in a woman older than 75 with acute or convalescent COVID-19. The sample was peripheral blood. The V gene is TRBV4-2, the J gene TRBJ2-7; 11 bases map to TRBD2. As DNA, the CDR3 is TGTGCCAGCAGCCAGGCAGCTAGCGGGGGGCGGTCGAGCGACTACGAGCAGTACTTC. It is translated as CASSQAASGGRSSDYEQYF.